This T cell receptor (beta chain) is drawn from a study of blood T cell repertoires in COVID-19. At the level of the study: Both acute and convalescent COVID-19 samples were obtained from the United States, Italy and Spain. In each case, the material was cDNA or gDNA derived from T cells, B-cell-depleted T cells, or PBMCs.

Per the original methods: Estimates of nucleated cell counts were drawn from the amplification of reference gene primers. Method: immunoSEQ multiplex PCR; TCRdb's copy keeps in-frame clones and lacks some. V, J and clone size are taken as reported in that table, and D and trimming were inferred from the DNA itself. In the table there are approximately 74,000 clones, approximately 90% of which are singletons. This CDR3 is built from 11 residues. CDR1 is LNHDA and CDR2 is SQIVND in the germline V gene (reference sequence). Trimming left V 4 bases short and J 4 bases short, with 5 bases between. This sequence was found in a woman aged 55-69 years with active COVID-19. J is TRBJ2-7 and V is TRBV19; D call uncertain. The sample comprised peripheral blood. The CDR3 protein is CASSSGYEQYF. In DNA form, the CDR3 reads TGTGCCAGTAGTAGCGGTTACGAGCAGTACTTC.